The 17 T cell receptor beta chains listed next were all sequenced from one sample in a study of T-cell reconstitution after alpha-beta-depleted transplantation in children. Researchers prepared the TCRbeta library using unique molecular identifiers, the study reports. TCRdb called the PCR reads again in MiXCR, with one record for every CDR3 protein. The sample lists some 48,000 distinct CDR3 sequences, 5.8% occurring once. The source was PBMCs, mostly from graft donor cells, collected 60 days after TCRalphabeta/CD19-depleted stem cell transplant. The receptors shown here come from a female patient aged 2-15 years who had a stem cell transplant for aplastic anemia, so the T cells may come from the graft donor.

This clonotype was found many times. The chain is built from TRBV5-1 and TRBJ1-1, with TRBD1 matching over 8 bases. J lost 1 base, V lost 4 bases, and 6 bases had no gene match. CDR3 size: 15 residues. The V gene's germline CDR1 is SGHRS and CDR2 YFSETQ. The CDR3 DNA reads TGCGCCAGCAGCACCCGGACAGGGTCGAACACTGAAGCTTTCTTT. Its translation: CASSTRTGSNTEAFF. The full variable domain, with the rest looked up from reference TRBV5-1 and TRBJ1-1, is KAGVTQTPRYLIKTRGQQVTLSCSPISGHRSVSWYQQTPGQGLQFLFEYFSETQRNKGNFPGRFSGRQFSNSRSEMNVSTLELGDSALYLCASSTRTGSNTEAFFGQGTRLTVV.

Ten or more counts support this clonotype. The chain carries TRBV6-5 and TRBJ2-7; D gene ambiguous. Germline CDR1 is MNHEY and CDR2 is SVGAGI. CDR3 length: 14 amino acids. The V end lost 4 bases, the J end lost 0 bases, and 10 bases lay between the germline ends. CDR3 nucleotide sequence: TGTGCCAGCAGTTTGAGGATCGCCTCCTACGAGCAGTACTTC. Translated: CASSLRIASYEQYF.

The table lists this clonotype with many counts. The chain links TRBV25-1 to TRBJ2-3; D remains ambiguous. CDR1 and CDR2 from the germline V gene are MGHDK and SYGVNS. V lost 2 bases, J lost 6 bases, and 12 bases lay in between. The CDR3 totals 14 residues. The CDR3 region has the DNA TGTGCCAGCAGTGAAACTGGCTGGAGTGATACGCAGTATTTT. Translation gives CASSETGWSDTQYF.

This clonotype came up many times. This sequence joins TRBV7-9 and TRBJ2-6; 7 bases agree with TRBD1. The CDR3 extends over 16 amino acids. J gave up 0 bases and V 3 bases, and 2 bases lay outside the gene matches. Germline V CDR1 and CDR2: SEHNR, FQNEAQ (reference sequence). The CDR3 spells CASSLTGSSGANVLTF. The CDR3 region has the DNA TGTGCCAGCAGCTTGACAGGGAGCTCTGGGGCCAACGTCCTGACTTTC.

This clonotype was detected ten times or more. V gene TRBV29-1 combines with J gene TRBJ2-5, with D perhaps matching TRBD1 or TRBD2 (5 bases each). The germline V and J ends were trimmed by 4 bases and 5 bases, with 11 bases remaining between them. Germline-derived CDR1 and CDR2 are SQVTM and ANQGSEA. CDR3 size: 12 residues. CDR3 protein: CSVVPGQETQYF. The CDR3 bases are TGCAGCGTTGTCCCGGGGCAGGAGACCCAGTACTTC. The whole variable domain, filled in from reference TRBV29-1 and TRBJ2-5, reads SAVISQKPSRDICQRGTSLTIQCQVDSQVTMMFWYRQQPGQSLTLIATANQGSEATYESGFVIDKFPISRPNLTFSTLTVSNMSPEDSSIYLCSVVPGQETQYFGPGTRLLVL.

This clonotype showed up many times. The chain is built from TRBV6-1 and TRBJ2-2; possible D gene TRBD2, 6 bases. Trimming took 6 bases from V and 0 from J, leaving 8 bases between them. The CDR3 consists of 14 residues. CDR1 is MNHNS and CDR2 is SASEGT in the germline V gene. This chain's CDR3 is CASRLAPNTGELFF. The DNA for the CDR3 is TGTGCCAGCAGACTAGCCCCGAACACCGGGGAGCTGTTTTTT.

At least ten counts were recorded for this clonotype. The chain couples TRBV20-1 to TRBJ2-4; possible D gene TRBD2, 5 bases. The V end lost 3 bases, the J end lost 0 bases, and 15 bases lay between the germline ends. The CDR3 extends over 16 amino acids. CDR1 and CDR2 from the germline V gene are DFQATT and SNEGSKA (reference sequence). The CDR3 loop reads CSARWRGRLAKNIQYF. CDR3 DNA: TGCAGTGCTAGGTGGCGAGGGAGACTAGCCAAAAACATTCAGTACTTC.

This clonotype was counted many times. The chain couples TRBV11-3 to TRBJ2-1; no firm D call. The germline V gene encodes CDR1 SGHNT and CDR2 YENEEA. The CDR3 length is 15 residues. Trimming cost V 5 bases and J 7 bases, with 18 bases left between them. CDR3 amino acids: CASSPRTVSINEQFF. As DNA, the CDR3 is TGTGCCAGCAGCCCTCGGACCGTTTCGATAAATGAGCAGTTCTTC.

This clonotype showed up many times. This rearrangement joins TRBV7-2 to TRBJ2-3; TRBD2 is a possible D gene (6 bases). Germline lookup yields CDR1 SGHTA and CDR2 FQGNSA. V was shortened by 4 bases and J by 1 base, with 9 bases between the two germline ends. The CDR3 is 14 residues long. CDR3 protein: CASSSASGTDTQYF. CDR3 nucleotides: TGTGCCAGCAGCTCAGCTAGCGGCACAGATACGCAGTATTTT.

This clonotype was seen repeatedly, ten times or more. The chain has TRBV27 and TRBJ1-4; D is possibly TRBD1 (5 bases). This CDR3 is 14 amino acids long. CDR1 is MNHEY and CDR2 is SMNVEV in the germline V gene (reference sequence). With 7 bases removed from V and 4 bases from J, the gap between germline ends came to 13 bases. The chain's CDR3 is CASNSGRINEKLFF. DNA for the CDR3: TGTGCCAGCAATTCGGGACGGATTAATGAAAAACTGTTTTTT. The full variable domain, its missing parts supplied by reference TRBV27 and TRBJ1-4, is EAQVTQNPRYLITVTGKKLTVTCSQNMNHEYMSWYRQDPGLGLRQIYYSMNVEVTDKGDVPEGYKVSRKEKRNFPLILESPSPNQTSLYFCASNSGRINEKLFFGSGTQLSVL.

This rearrangement joins TRBV27 to TRBJ2-5; D tentatively reads TRBD1 or TRBD2 (5 bases each). The CDR3 has 16 residues. The V gene lost 5 bases and the J gene lost 3 bases, with 19 bases spanning the gap. Germline CDR1 and CDR2: MNHEY and SMNVEV (reference sequence). CDR3: CASSRPPPGPKETQYF. The DNA for the CDR3 is TGTGCCAGCAGTCGTCCTCCCCCGGGACCAAAAGAGACCCAGTACTTC.

This clonotype was seen ten or more times. The V gene is TRBV24-1, the J gene TRBJ1-1; D unclear. Germline assignment: CDR1 KGHDR and CDR2 SFDVKD. V was cut by 2 bases and J by 3 bases, with 9 bases left in between. CDR3 length: 14 amino acids. The CDR3, as DNA: TGTGCCACCAGTGATTCCAGGAGTTACACTGAAGCTTTCTTT. This encodes CATSDSRSYTEAFF.

This clonotype occurred many times. The rearrangement uses TRBV5-1 and TRBJ2-7; TRBD2 is a possible D gene (5 bases). The V gene's germline CDR1 is SGHRS and CDR2 YFSETQ. CDR3 length equals 13 residues. The V end lost 3 bases, the J end lost 3 bases, and 10 bases lay between the germline ends. Here the CDR3 reads CASSSDGNYEQYF. In nucleotides, the CDR3 is TGCGCCAGCAGCTCGGACGGGAACTACGAGCAGTACTTC.

The table lists this clonotype with many counts. This chain links TRBV12-3 or TRBV12-4 with TRBJ2-3, with 7 bases identical to TRBD1. The CDR3 is 15 amino acids. Trimming cost V 6 bases and J 4 bases; bases outside gene matches: 10. Written as DNA, the CDR3 is TGTGCCAGCAGCAAACAGGGGCACAGCGCAGATACGCAGTATTTT. It specifies CASSKQGHSADTQYF.

This clonotype was seen more than once but under ten times. V usage is TRBV18 and J usage is TRBJ2-7; D may be TRBD1 (5 bases). CDR1 is KGHSH and CDR2 is LQKENI in the germline V gene. CDR3 size: 14 residues. V was trimmed by 3 bases and J by 5 bases, leaving 14 bases between them. The CDR3 region is CASSPQGSSDEQYF. The CDR3 DNA is TGTGCCAGCTCACCGCAGGGATCCTCTGACGAGCAGTACTTC.

This clonotype appeared many times. The gene calls are TRBV20-1 and TRBJ2-3; tentative D call: TRBD2 (6 bases). V lost 1 base and J 1 base, leaving 9 bases between the germline ends. This CDR3 region has 14 residues. Germline V gives CDR1 DFQATT, CDR2 SNEGSKA (reference sequence). The CDR3 reads CSARAAGRTDTQYF. CDR3 coding DNA: TGCAGTGCTAGAGCGGCGGGACGCACAGATACGCAGTATTTT.

This clonotype appeared many times. The gene calls are TRBV10-1 and TRBJ2-1; D is ambiguous. Looked up from germline, CDR1 is WNHNN and CDR2 is SYGVQD (reference sequence). The V and J ends lost 3 bases and 5 bases respectively, with 8 bases between them. This CDR3 contains 13 residues. The CDR3 region is CASSDGLNNEQFF. The CDR3 bases are TGCGCCAGCAGTGACGGGTTAAACAATGAGCAGTTCTTC.